The 12 T cell receptor beta chains listed next were all sequenced from one sample in a study of shared clonotypes between healthy human individuals. Measured with immunoSEQ multiplex PCR; TCRdb has only the in-frame clones, and not every one. This sample has over a million clones; about 80% occur once, and the top ten carry 0.4% to 0.55%. The sample was memory CD4+ T cells from PBMCs. Regarding subset: CD45RA-negative fraction. The origin of the receptors is a man between 18 and 29 years old in good health. Some clones in this sample may be carry-over from other donors' samples.

The rearrangement uses TRBV7-6 and TRBJ1-2; D gene ambiguous. Germline assignment: CDR1 SGHVS and CDR2 FNYEAQ. The CDR3 has 13 residues. V lost 4 bases to trimming and J lost 2 bases, with 8 bases between them. The CDR3 region is CASSYGGNYGYTF. The CDR3 nucleotides read TGTGCCAGCAGCTATGGCGGAAACTATGGCTACACCTTC.

In its sample, this clone was seen a few times. The J gene is TRBJ2-4, the V gene TRBV28; D call uncertain. Germline V CDR1 and CDR2: MDHEN, SYDVKM. The V gene lost 11 bases and the J gene lost 1 base, with 24 bases spanning the gap. CDR3 length equals 17 residues. DNA of the CDR3: TGTGCCCCGGACGGCCGAAGCCTCCTGGGGGCCAAAAACATTCAGTACTTC. Translated, it gives CAPDGRSLLGAKNIQYF. The variable domain in full, with the rest retrieved from reference TRBV28 and TRBJ2-4, is DVKVTQSSRYLVKRTGEKVFLECVQDMDHENMFWYRQDPGLGLRLIYFSYDVKMKEKGDIPEGYSVSREKKERFSLILESASTNQTSMYLCAPDGRSLLGAKNIQYFGAGTRLSVL.

The CDR3 DNA reads as TGTGCCAGCGGCCGGGACAGAGCCTCCTACGAGCAGTACTTC. It yields the protein CASGRDRASYEQYF. V usage is TRBV27 and J usage is TRBJ2-7, with 7 bases lining up with TRBD1. Germline assignment: CDR1 MNHEY and CDR2 SMNVEV (reference sequence). V lost 8 bases to trimming and J lost 0 bases; unmatched junction nucleotides: 7. CDR3 length: 14 residues.

The V and J genes are TRBV5-1 and TRBJ2-5, with 8 bases identical to TRBD2. Germline CDR1 reads SGHRS; CDR2 reads YFSETQ. The CDR3 consists of 16 residues. V lost 2 bases and J lost 2; bases outside the gene matches: 8. The CDR3 bases are TGCGCCAGCAGCTTACCCGGGGCTAGCGGGCAAGAGACCCAGTACTTC. Its translation: CASSLPGASGQETQYF.

Only one count was recorded for this clone. V is TRBV18 and J is TRBJ1-1; D not resolved. The CDR3 length is 15 residues. Trimming took 2 bases from V and 2 from J, leaving 12 bases between them. Looked up from germline, CDR1 is KGHSH and CDR2 is LQKENI. CDR3: CASSPVSLTNTEAFF. CDR3 in DNA: TGTGCCAGCTCACCAGTATCACTTACAAACACTGAAGCTTTCTTT.

The chain uses TRBV19 and TRBJ1-5; 10 bases agree with TRBD1. Unmatched junction bases numbered 8, after V lost 4 bases and J lost 2 bases. The germline V gene encodes CDR1 LNHDA and CDR2 SQIVND (reference sequence). The CDR3 covers 17 residues. CDR3 residues: CASSTRDRGLGNQPQHF. The CDR3 nucleotides read TGTGCCAGTAGTACCAGAGACAGGGGGCTAGGCAATCAGCCCCAGCATTTT.

This chain uses TRBV11-2 with TRBJ2-1; D is possibly TRBD1 or TRBD2 (5 bases each). Germline CDR1 reads SGHAT; CDR2 reads FQNNGV. The CDR3 covers 17 residues. The V gene lost 5 bases and the J gene lost 3 bases, with 20 bases spanning the gap. The CDR3 spells CASSNLIGVGGYNEQFF. The CDR3 region has the DNA TGTGCCAGCAGCAACCTGATTGGGGTTGGGGGCTACAATGAGCAGTTCTTC.

Comments on this clone: A junction boundary mismatches the germline segment, possibly from a read error. V usage is TRBV20-1 and J usage is TRBJ1-5, with a weak D call TRBD1 (5 bases). Germline V CDR1 and CDR2: DFQATT, SNEGSKA (reference sequence). The CDR3 covers 11 residues. CDR3 DNA: TGCAGTGCTAGTTTTCGGGGGGACCGGTATTTT. Translating gives CSASFRGDRYF.

The J gene is TRBJ2-7, the V gene TRBV10-1, with D perhaps TRBD2 (6 bases). Per the germline V gene, CDR1 is WNHNN and CDR2 is SYGVQD (reference sequence). Between the trimmed V and J ends, which lost 0 bases and 6 bases, there was a span of 12 bases. The CDR3 consists of 14 residues. Written as DNA, the CDR3 is TGCGCCAGCAGTGAGTCTCCGGGGGATGGCGAGCAGTACTTC. This translates into CASSESPGDGEQYF.

The sample holds a few counts of this clone. The CDR3 region is CASSLEAGDNTEAFF. The CDR3 nucleotides are TGCGCCAGCAGCTTGGAGGCAGGGGATAACACTGAAGCTTTCTTT. This rearrangement joins TRBV5-1 to TRBJ1-1; D is perhaps TRBD1 (6 bases). The CDR3 has 15 residues. Germline V gives CDR1 SGHRS, CDR2 YFSETQ. The germline V and J ends were trimmed by 0 bases and 2 bases, with 11 bases remaining between them.

The chain uses TRBV5-4 and TRBJ2-3, with D uncertain. V lost 5 bases and J lost 6, with 16 bases in between. Germline lookup yields CDR1 SGHNT and CDR2 YYREEE (reference sequence). CDR3 length: 14 residues. CDR3 sequence: CASRPPSGTDTQYF. The CDR3 DNA reads TGTGCCAGCAGACCCCCATCCGGTACTGATACGCAGTATTTT.

This clone was observed a single time. This chain uses TRBV5-8 with TRBJ1-4, with D perhaps TRBD1 (5 bases). The length of the CDR3 is 13 residues. Trimming shortened V by 6 bases and J by 5 bases, and 11 bases separated the two germline ends. Germline CDR1 SGHTS, CDR2 YDEGEE. The CDR3 region has the DNA TGTGCCAGCACCTGGAGGGGAAATGAAAAACTGTTTTTT. It specifies CASTWRGNEKLFF.